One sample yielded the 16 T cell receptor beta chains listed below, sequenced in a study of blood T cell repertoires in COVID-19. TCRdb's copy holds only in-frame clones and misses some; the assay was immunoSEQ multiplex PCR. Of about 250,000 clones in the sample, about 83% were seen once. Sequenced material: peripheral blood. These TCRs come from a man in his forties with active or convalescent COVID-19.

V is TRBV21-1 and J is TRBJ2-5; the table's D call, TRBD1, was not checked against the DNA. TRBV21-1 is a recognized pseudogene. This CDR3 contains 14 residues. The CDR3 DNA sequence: TGTGCCAGCAGCGCCAGACAGGGGAGGGCGACCCAGTACTTC. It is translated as CASSARQGRATQYF.

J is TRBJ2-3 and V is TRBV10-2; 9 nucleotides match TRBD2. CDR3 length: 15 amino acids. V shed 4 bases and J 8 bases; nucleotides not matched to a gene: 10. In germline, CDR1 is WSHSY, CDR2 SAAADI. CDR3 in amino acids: CASSGLGTSSGTQYF. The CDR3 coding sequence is TGCGCCAGCAGTGGGTTGGGGACTAGCTCCGGTACGCAGTATTTT.

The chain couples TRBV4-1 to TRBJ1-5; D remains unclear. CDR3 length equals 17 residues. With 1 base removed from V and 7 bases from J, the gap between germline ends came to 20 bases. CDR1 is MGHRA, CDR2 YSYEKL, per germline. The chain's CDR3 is CASSQGNAVAGNQPQHF. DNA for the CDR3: TGCGCCAGCAGCCAAGGCAATGCGGTAGCGGGAAACCAGCCCCAGCATTTT.

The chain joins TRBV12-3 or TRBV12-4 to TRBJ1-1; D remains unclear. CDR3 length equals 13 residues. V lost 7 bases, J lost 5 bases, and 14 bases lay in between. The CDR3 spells CASTEGFRTEAFF. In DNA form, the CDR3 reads TGTGCCAGCACCGAGGGATTCCGTACTGAAGCTTTCTTT.

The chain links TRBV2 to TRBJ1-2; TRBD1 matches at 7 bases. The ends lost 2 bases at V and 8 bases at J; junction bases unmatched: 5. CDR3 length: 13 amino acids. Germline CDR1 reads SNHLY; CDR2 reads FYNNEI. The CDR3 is CASSELGQRGYTF. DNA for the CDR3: TGTGCCAGCAGTGAATTGGGACAGAGGGGCTACACCTTC.

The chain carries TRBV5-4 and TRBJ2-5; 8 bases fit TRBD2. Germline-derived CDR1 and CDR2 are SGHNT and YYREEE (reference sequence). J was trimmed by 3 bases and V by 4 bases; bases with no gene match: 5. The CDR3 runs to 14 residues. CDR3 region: CASSPVSGEETQYF. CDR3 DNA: TGTGCCAGCAGCCCGGTTAGCGGGGAAGAGACCCAGTACTTC.

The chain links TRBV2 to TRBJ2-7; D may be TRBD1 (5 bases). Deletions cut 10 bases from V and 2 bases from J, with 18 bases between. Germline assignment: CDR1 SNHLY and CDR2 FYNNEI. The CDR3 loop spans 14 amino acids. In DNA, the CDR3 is TGTGCCAAACAGGTCAAAGAAAGCACCTACGAGCAGTACTTC. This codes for CAKQVKESTYEQYF.

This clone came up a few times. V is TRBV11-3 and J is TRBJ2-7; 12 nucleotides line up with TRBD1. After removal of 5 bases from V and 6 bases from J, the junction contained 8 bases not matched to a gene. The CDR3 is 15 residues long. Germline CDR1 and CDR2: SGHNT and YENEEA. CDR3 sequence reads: CASSDPGQGAREQYF. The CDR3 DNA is TGTGCCAGCAGCGATCCGGGACAGGGGGCACGCGAGCAGTACTTC.

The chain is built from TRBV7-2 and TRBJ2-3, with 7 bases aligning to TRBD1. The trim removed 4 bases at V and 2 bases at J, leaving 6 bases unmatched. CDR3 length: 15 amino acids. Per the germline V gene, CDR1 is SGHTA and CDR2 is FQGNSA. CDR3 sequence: CASSSQGTNTDTQYF. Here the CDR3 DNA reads TGTGCCAGCAGCTCACAGGGGACGAACACAGATACGCAGTATTTT.

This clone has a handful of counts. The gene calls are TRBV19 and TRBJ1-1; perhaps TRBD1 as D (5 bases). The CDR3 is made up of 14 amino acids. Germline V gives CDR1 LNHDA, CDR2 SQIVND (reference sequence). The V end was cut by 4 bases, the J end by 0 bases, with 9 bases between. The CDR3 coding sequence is TGTGCCAGTAGTAGGACAAGACTGAACACTGAAGCTTTCTTT. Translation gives CASSRTRLNTEAFF.

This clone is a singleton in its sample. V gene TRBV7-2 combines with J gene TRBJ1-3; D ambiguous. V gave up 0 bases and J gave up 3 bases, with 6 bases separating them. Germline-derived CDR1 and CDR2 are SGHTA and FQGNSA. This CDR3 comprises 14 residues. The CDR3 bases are TGTGCCAGCAGCTTAGCGACATATGGAAACACCATATATTTT. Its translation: CASSLATYGNTIYF.

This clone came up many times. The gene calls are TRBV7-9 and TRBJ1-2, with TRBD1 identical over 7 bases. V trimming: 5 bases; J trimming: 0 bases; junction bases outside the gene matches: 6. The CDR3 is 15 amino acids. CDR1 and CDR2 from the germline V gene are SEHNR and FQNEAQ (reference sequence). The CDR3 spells CASSPRQGPNYGYTF. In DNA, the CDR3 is TGTGCCAGCAGCCCTCGACAGGGTCCTAACTATGGCTACACCTTC.

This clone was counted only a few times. The CDR3, as DNA: TGTGCCAGTAGTATAAGACAGGGGCCGAACTCTGGAAACACCATATATTTT. Translation gives CASSIRQGPNSGNTIYF. The chain employs TRBV19 and TRBJ1-3; the match to TRBD1 covers 8 bases. The CDR3 contains 17 residues. Looked up from germline, CDR1 is LNHDA and CDR2 is SQIVND (reference sequence). The V gene end was trimmed by 2 bases and the J gene end by 0 bases; junction bases not matched to a gene: 6.

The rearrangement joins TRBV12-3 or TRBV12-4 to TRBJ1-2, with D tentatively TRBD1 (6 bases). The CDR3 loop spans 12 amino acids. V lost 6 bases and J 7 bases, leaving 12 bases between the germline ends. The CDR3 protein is CASRGGPGGYTF. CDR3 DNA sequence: TGTGCCAGCAGGGGGGGGCCTGGTGGCTACACCTTC.

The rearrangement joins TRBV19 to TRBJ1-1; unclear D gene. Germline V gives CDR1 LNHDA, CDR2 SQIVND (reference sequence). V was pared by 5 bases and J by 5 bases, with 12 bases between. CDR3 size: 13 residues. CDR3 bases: TGTGCCAGTAGTCTCGAAAGAGGTACTGAAGCTTTCTTT. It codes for CASSLERGTEAFF.

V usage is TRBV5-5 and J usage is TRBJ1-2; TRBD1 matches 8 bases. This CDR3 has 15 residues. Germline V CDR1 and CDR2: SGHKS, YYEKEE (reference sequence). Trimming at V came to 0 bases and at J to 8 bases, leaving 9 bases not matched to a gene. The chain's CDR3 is CASSLAIRGRIGYTF. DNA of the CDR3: TGTGCCAGCAGCTTGGCTATCAGGGGGCGAATAGGCTACACCTTC. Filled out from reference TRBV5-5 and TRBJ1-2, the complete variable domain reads DAGVTQSPTHLIKTRGQQVTLRCSPISGHKSVSWYQQVLGQGPQFIFQYYEKEERGRGNFPDRFSARQFPNYSSELNVNALLLGDSALYLCASSLAIRGRIGYTFGSGTRLTVV.